A selection of T cell receptor beta chains follows, all from one sample in a study of blood T cells in healthy people across ages. One entry per CDR3 protein results from TCRdb running MiXCR on the 5' RACE reads. The sample contains about 830,000 distinct CDR3 sequences, nearly 60% of which appear only once. Sequenced sample: blood. The source of these receptors is a man younger than 40 in good health. Both conserved end residues are part of each CDR3. The D gene is left open where the match is weak. Size values are once, few and many counts, or a class for expanded clones, and some rows have none.

j_call v_call clone_size d_call cdr3_nt cdr3_aa
TRBJ2-5 TRBV7-7 - - TGTGCTAGCAGCCAGGGACTTCAACGGGGAGAGACCCAGTACTTC CASSQGLQRGETQYF
TRBJ2-1 TRBV28 - TRBD2 TGTGCCAGCAGTCTACCGACTAGCGGGCGCCACCAGTTCTTC CASSLPTSGRHQFF
TRBJ2-5 TRBV9 - TRBD2 TGTGCCAGCACCTTTAGCGGGAAAGGCTGGGAGACCCAGTACTTC CASTFSGKGWETQYF
TRBJ2-3 TRBV6-5 - - TGTGCCACCAGTCGGGCTTCCAAAGCTACGCAGTATTTT CATSRASKATQYF
TRBJ2-7 TRBV29-1 - - TGCAGCGTGATGACAGGAGAGGGTTACGAGCAGTACTTC CSVMTGEGYEQYF
TRBJ1-6 TRBV3-1 - - TGTGCCAGCAGCCAAGTCTTCACAGGAAATTCACCCCTCCACTTT CASSQVFTGNSPLHF
TRBJ2-5 TRBV5-1 - TRBD2 TGCGCCAGCAGCTTGGCCGGTGCGGGGGGGTACAATGAGCAGTACTTC CASSLAGAGGYNEQYF
TRBJ1-2 TRBV20-1 - - TGCAGTGTTAGCGGTGGAGTGGCGCGCTATGGCTACACCTTC CSVSGGVARYGYTF
TRBJ2-1 TRBV15 - - TGTGCCACCAGCAGAGATCAAGGCCCCAATGAGCAGTTCTTC CATSRDQGPNEQFF
TRBJ1-2 TRBV28 - - TGTGCCAGCAGCCCCTCGAGCAGGGGCTATGGCTACACCTTC CASSPSSRGYGYTF
TRBJ2-5 TRBV5-1 once - TGCGCCAGCAGCTTGGCCCCCCCGTCTGGGTATGGCGGCCAAGAGACCCAGTACTTC CASSLAPPSGYGGQETQYF
TRBJ1-2 TRBV5-1 few - TGCGCCAGCACCAAAGGTGTTCCGCCGCGGGGGCAAACTGATGGCTACACCTTC CASTKGVPPRGQTDGYTF
TRBJ2-5 TRBV29-1 - TRBD2 TGCAGCGTTGAATCGCCTGTCGGGGGGGGCTTAGTAAGTGAGACCCAGTACTTC CSVESPVGGGLVSETQYF
TRBJ2-2 TRBV10-2 - - TGCGCCAGCAGTGTAGAGGGTACCGCCGGGGAGCTGTTTTTT CASSVEGTAGELFF
TRBJ1-5 TRBV7-2 - - TGTGCCAGCAGCTTTGGACAGAATCAGCCCCAGCATTTT CASSFGQNQPQHF
TRBJ2-4 TRBV6-5 - - TGTGCCAGCAGGAGCAGGGGCGGTGGTGCCGAAAACATTCAGTACTTC CASRSRGGGAENIQYF
TRBJ2-7 TRBV20-1 few TRBD2 TGCAGTGCTAGAGATAGCGGGACCTCCTACGAGCAGTACTTC CSARDSGTSYEQYF
TRBJ2-3 TRBV5-1 - - TGCGCCAGCAGCTTGACGCGAGGGGATGCAGATACGCAGTATTTT CASSLTRGDADTQYF
TRBJ1-2 TRBV12-3/TRBV12-4 few - TGTGCCAGCAGTTCAAACAGGGACGGTGGCTACACCTTC CASSSNRDGGYTF
TRBJ2-5 TRBV7-2 - - TGTGCCAGCACCCGTCTGGCAGGAGAGACCCAGTACTTC CASTRLAGETQYF
TRBJ1-1 TRBV20-1 - - TGCAGTGCCCCGCTTGGGGCTGAAGCTTTCTTT CSAPLGAEAFF
TRBJ1-2 TRBV12-3/TRBV12-4 - TRBD1 TGTGCCAGCAGTTCCTGGGACAGGGGTGACGGCTACACCTTC CASSSWDRGDGYTF
TRBJ1-2 TRBV25-1 - - TGTGCCAGCAGTTACGCGGGAGAACTCTATGGCTACACCTTC CASSYAGELYGYTF
TRBJ2-1 TRBV28 - TRBD2 TGTGCCAGCAGTTCCCAGTCTAGCGGCTACAATGAGCAGTTCTTC CASSSQSSGYNEQFF
TRBJ1-6 TRBV9 - - TGTGCCAGCAGCCCCCAACAGGGTCTCGCGAATTCACCCCTCCACTTT CASSPQQGLANSPLHF
TRBJ2-7 TRBV20-1 - TRBD1 TGCAGTGCCATTAACAGGGGTTTCTACGAGCAGTACTTC CSAINRGFYEQYF
TRBJ1-2 TRBV20-1 - - TGCAGTGCTAAGGGGGGGCCCGGAGGGGGCTACACCTTC CSAKGGPGGGYTF
TRBJ2-5 TRBV9 few - TGTGCCAGCAGCGTTAACCCCGGACGCCAAGAGACCCAGTACTTC CASSVNPGRQETQYF
TRBJ2-3 TRBV6-1 - TRBD2 TGTGCCAGCAGTGAAATACTAGCGGGAGCGGGAGGTACGCAGTATTTT CASSEILAGAGGTQYF
TRBJ2-5 TRBV6-2/TRBV6-3 once - TGTGCCAGCAGCGGGACTTACAATGGCGAGACCCAGTACTTC CASSGTYNGETQYF
TRBJ1-5 TRBV15 - - TGTGCCACCAGCACATCCCCAGGCGGGGTTTCAAATCAGCCCCAGCATTTT CATSTSPGGVSNQPQHF
TRBJ2-1 TRBV2 - TRBD1 TGTGCCAGCAGTTTGGACAGGGGGCTTAATGAGCAGTTCTTC CASSLDRGLNEQFF
TRBJ2-4 TRBV6-2/TRBV6-3 - - TGTGCCAGCGGTTACGCGTTCGGGGCGGAAGAGCAGTACTTC CASGYAFGAEEQYF
TRBJ2-3 TRBV6-5 few TRBD2 TGTGCCAGCAGTTGGACTAGCCCCACAGATACGCAGTATTTT CASSWTSPTDTQYF
TRBJ2-6 TRBV7-9 - - TGTGCCAGCAGCTTCAGTCGGGGAAACTCTGGGGCCAACGTCCTGACTTTC CASSFSRGNSGANVLTF
TRBJ2-1 TRBV20-1 - TRBD2 TGCAGTGCTCGCCCCCCTAGCGGGAGGGCCTACAATGAGCAGTTCTTC CSARPPSGRAYNEQFF
TRBJ1-2 TRBV20-1 - - TGCAGTGCTTTCACAGGGATGTATGGCTACACCTTC CSAFTGMYGYTF
TRBJ2-5 TRBV4-1 - - TGCGCCAGCAGCCAAAGCGGAACCTACCAAGAGACCCAGTACTTC CASSQSGTYQETQYF
TRBJ1-1 TRBV5-1 once TRBD1 TGCGCCAGCAGCTCCGCGGACAGGGCTGAAGCTTTCTTT CASSSADRAEAFF
TRBJ1-2 TRBV3-1 once - TGTGCCAGCAGCCAAGACTGGGGTTACTATGGCTACACCTTC CASSQDWGYYGYTF
TRBJ2-7 TRBV27 - - TGTGCCAGCACACCCTCGCAGGGGACAATCTCCTACGAGCAGTACTTC CASTPSQGTISYEQYF
TRBJ2-3 TRBV21-1 - - TGTGCCAGCAGCAAGCGGGCTAGCGACACAGATACGCAGTATTTT CASSKRASDTDTQYF
TRBJ1-6 TRBV10-3 few TRBD1 TGTGCCATCAGTACCGGGACAGACGGCTCACCCCTCCACTTT CAISTGTDGSPLHF
TRBJ1-1 TRBV7-2 - TRBD1 TGTGCCAGCACCTTATGGGACAGGGCGGCTTTCTTT CASTLWDRAAFF
TRBJ1-2 TRBV18 - TRBD1 TGTGCCAGCTCACTTCGGACAGGGAACTATGGCTACACCTTC CASSLRTGNYGYTF
TRBJ2-7 TRBV6-5 - TRBD2 TGTGCCAGCAGGGGACTAGCGGGAGCAGGGCGCTACGAGCAGTACTTC CASRGLAGAGRYEQYF
TRBJ1-2 TRBV29-1 many TRBD1 TGCAGCGTTGGACAGGGTGCTGACTACACCTTC CSVGQGADYTF
TRBJ2-3 TRBV11-2 once TRBD2 TGTGCCAGCAGCCTAGCGGGGGAGGGTGCAGATACGCAGTATTTT CASSLAGEGADTQYF
TRBJ2-7 TRBV10-3 - - TGTGCCATCAGTGCGAGTGGGCATAGCCTGGGGGCCCTGCCCTACGAGCAGTACTTC CAISASGHSLGALPYEQYF
TRBJ1-6 TRBV7-9 few - TGTGCCAGCAGCCCAAAGGGAAAGAGCTCCTATAATTCACCCCTCCACTTT CASSPKGKSSYNSPLHF
TRBJ1-1 TRBV7-9 - - TGTGCCAGCAGCCCCCAGTATGCCGAGGGAATTGAAGCTTTCTTT CASSPQYAEGIEAFF
TRBJ2-3 TRBV12-3/TRBV12-4 few - TGTGCCAGCTCCAACTGGCCAATTGATACGCAGTATTTT CASSNWPIDTQYF
TRBJ2-7 TRBV6-1 many - TGTGCCAGCAGTGAAGAGGCAGGCGGCCCCCACGAGCAGTACTTC CASSEEAGGPHEQYF
TRBJ2-1 TRBV15 few - TGTGCCACCAGCACCTTGGCCTCCAATGAGCAGTTCTTC CATSTLASNEQFF
TRBJ2-3 TRBV5-1 - - TGCGCCAGCAGCTTGGGGCAGCAAGATACGCAGTATTTT CASSLGQQDTQYF